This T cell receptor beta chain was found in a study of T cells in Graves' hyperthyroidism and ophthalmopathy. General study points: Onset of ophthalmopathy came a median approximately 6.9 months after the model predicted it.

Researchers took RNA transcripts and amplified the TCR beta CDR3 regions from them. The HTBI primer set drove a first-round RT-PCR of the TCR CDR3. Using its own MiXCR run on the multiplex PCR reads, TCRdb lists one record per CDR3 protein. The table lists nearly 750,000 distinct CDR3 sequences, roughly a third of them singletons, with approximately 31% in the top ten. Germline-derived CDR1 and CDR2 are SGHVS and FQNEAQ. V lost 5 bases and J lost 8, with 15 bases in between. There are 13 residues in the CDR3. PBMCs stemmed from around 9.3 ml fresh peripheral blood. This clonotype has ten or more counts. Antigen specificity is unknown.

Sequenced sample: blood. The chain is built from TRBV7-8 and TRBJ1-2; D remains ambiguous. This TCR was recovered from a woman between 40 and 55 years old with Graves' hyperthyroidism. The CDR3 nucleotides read TGTGCCAGCAGCCCGGGCCCTCCGGAGGGCTACACCTTC. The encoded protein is CASSPGPPEGYTF.